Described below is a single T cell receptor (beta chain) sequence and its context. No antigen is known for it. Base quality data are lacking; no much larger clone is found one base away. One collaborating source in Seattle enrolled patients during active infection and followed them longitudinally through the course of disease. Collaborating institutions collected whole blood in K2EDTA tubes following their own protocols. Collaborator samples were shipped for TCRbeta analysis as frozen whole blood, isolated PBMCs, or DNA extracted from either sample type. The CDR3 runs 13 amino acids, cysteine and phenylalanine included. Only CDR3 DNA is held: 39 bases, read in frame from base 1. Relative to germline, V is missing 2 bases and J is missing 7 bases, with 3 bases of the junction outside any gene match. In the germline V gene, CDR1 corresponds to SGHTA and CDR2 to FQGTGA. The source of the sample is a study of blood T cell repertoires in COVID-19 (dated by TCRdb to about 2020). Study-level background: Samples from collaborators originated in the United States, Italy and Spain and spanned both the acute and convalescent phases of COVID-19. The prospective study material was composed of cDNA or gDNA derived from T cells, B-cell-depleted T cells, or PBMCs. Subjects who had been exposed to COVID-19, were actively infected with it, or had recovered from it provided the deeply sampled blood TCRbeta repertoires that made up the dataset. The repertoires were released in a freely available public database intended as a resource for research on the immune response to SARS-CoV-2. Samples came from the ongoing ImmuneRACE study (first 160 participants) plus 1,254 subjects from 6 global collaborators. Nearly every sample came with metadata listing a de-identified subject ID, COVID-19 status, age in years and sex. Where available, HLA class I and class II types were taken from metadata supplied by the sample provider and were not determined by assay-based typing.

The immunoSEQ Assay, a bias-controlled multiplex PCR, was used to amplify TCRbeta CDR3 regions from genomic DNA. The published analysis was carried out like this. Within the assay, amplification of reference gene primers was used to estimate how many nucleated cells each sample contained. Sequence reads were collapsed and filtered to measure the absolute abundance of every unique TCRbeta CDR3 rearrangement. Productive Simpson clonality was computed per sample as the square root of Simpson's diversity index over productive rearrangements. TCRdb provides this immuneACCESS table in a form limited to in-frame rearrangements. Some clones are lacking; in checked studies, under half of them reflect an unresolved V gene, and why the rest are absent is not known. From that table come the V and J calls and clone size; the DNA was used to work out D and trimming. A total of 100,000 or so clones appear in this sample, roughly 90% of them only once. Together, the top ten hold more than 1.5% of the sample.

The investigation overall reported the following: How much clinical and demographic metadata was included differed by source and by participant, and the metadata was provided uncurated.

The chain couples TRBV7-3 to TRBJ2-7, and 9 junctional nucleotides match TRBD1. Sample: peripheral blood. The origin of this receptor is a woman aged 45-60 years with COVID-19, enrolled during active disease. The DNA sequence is TGTGCCAGCAGCTTATTGACAGGGGGGGAGCAGTACTTC. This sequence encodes CASSLLTGGEQYF.